This T cell receptor beta chain was recorded in a study of shared clonotypes between healthy human individuals. At the level of the study: CD8 memory received one plate per donor, CD8 naive two, CD4 memory three and CD4 naive three.

In the study's own analysis: Filtering of immunoSEQ junctional sequences could not match full-length read filtering. Here immunoSEQ multiplex PCR was the method, and the copy in TCRdb shows in-frame clones only, minus some. The V and J calls and clone size come from that table; D and trimming were worked out from the DNA. The sample holds a few hundred thousand clones, 65% to 70% seen once. Study-wide findings and caveats: Sampling covered blood only; tissue repertoires likely differ.

From germline, CDR1 is SGHNT and CDR2 YYREEE (reference sequence). The CDR3 spans 13 residues. Trimming removed 4 bases at V and 5 bases at J, with 12 bases between. Concerning this clone: Its matching antigen is unknown.

The J gene is TRBJ1-2, the V gene TRBV5-4; D perhaps matches TRBD1 (6 bases). Source material: memory CD4+ T cells sorted from blood. Subset of the sample: CD45RA-negative fraction. The sequence derives from a man aged 25-45 years in good health. For the CDR3, the DNA is TGTGCCAGCAGCGCGGGAGGGGGGTATGGCTACACCTTC. Residues: CASSAGGGYGYTF.